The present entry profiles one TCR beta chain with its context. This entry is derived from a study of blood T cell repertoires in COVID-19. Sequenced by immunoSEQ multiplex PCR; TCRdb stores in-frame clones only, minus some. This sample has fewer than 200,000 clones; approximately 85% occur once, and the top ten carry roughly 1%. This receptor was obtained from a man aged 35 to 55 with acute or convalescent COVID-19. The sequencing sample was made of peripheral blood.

The CDR3 loop reads CASSQESGGAGELFF. CDR3 nucleotides: TGTGCCAGCAGCCAAGAAAGCGGGGGGGCCGGGGAGCTGTTTTTT. The chain couples TRBV4-2 to TRBJ2-2, with TRBD2 identical over 10 bases. J was trimmed by 6 bases and V by 0 bases; bases with no gene match: 1. CDR3 length: 15 residues. Germline V gene lookup returns CDR1 LGHNA and CDR2 YNFKEQ.